These T cell receptor beta chains were read from a single sample in a study of blood T cell repertoires in COVID-19. The data were produced by immunoSEQ multiplex PCR, yet TCRdb's version contains in-frame clones alone and is incomplete. Of tens of thousands of clones in the sample, 75% to 95% were seen once. Sequencing was done on a sample of peripheral blood. Every receptor here comes from a man aged 35-49 years with COVID-19, enrolled during active disease. The CDR3 runs from the conserved cysteine through the conserved F or W. A D gene is named only where the DNA matches it firmly. Clone size is stated in some rows and not others, as once, few, many or a class when expanded.

TRBV6-5	TRBD1	NA	TRBJ2-5	TGTGCCAGCACATTACAGGGGTTGGTAGAGACCCAGTACTTC	CASTLQGLVETQYF
TRBV19	NA	NA	TRBJ1-4	TGTGCCAGTAGTATACAGGGAGGGGGGAACAATGAAAAACTGTTTTTT	CASSIQGGGNNEKLFF
TRBV3-1/TRBV3-2	NA	NA	TRBJ2-7	TGTGCCAGCAGCCAAGATACTCTCGGGGGAGCGAGGACGCAGTACTTC	CASSQDTLGGARTQYF
TRBV5-1	NA	NA	TRBJ2-1	TGCGCCAGCAGCTTTGAGGGCGGAGGAGCGGCCGATGAGCAGTTCTTC	CASSFEGGGAADEQFF
TRBV7-9	NA	NA	TRBJ2-1	TGTGCCAGCAGCTTACCGGGGGAATCCTACAATGAGCAGTTCTTC	CASSLPGESYNEQFF
TRBV10-3	NA	NA	TRBJ2-3	TGTGCCATCAGTGAGTCGAGTGGTTCGGATACGCAGTATTTT	CAISESSGSDTQYF
TRBV5-1	TRBD1	NA	TRBJ2-2	TGCGCCAGCAGCTTGCAGGGACAGGGTGAAACCGGGGAGCTGTTTTTT	CASSLQGQGETGELFF
TRBV5-4	NA	once	TRBJ1-6	TGTGCCAGCAGCTTGGACCAGGGAAATAATCGAAAGGGTTCACCCCTCCACTTT	CASSLDQGNNRKGSPLHF
TRBV18	TRBD1	NA	TRBJ1-1	TGTGCCAGCTCACCAGAGACAGGGAGGACTGAAGCTTTCTTT	CASSPETGRTEAFF
TRBV30	NA	NA	TRBJ1-3	TGTGCCTGGAGTGGGGACGTCGGGGGTTATGGAAACACCATATATTTT	CAWSGDVGGYGNTIYF
TRBV19	NA	NA	TRBJ2-7	TGTGCCAGTAGTCAGGTCGCTTCCTACGAGCAGTACTTC	CASSQVASYEQYF
TRBV5-1	TRBD1	NA	TRBJ2-2	TGCGCCAGCAGCGTCGCTCTAACCGGGACAGAGGACACCGGGGAGCTGTTTTTT	CASSVALTGTEDTGELFF
TRBV28	NA	NA	TRBJ2-5	TGTGCCAGCAGTTTAATACAGCTAGAGACCCAGTACTTC	CASSLIQLETQYF
TRBV30	NA	once	TRBJ1-5	TGTGCCCTATCACAAGAGACAGGTGAAAATTGGCCCCAGCATTTT	CALSQETGENWPQHF
TRBV7-6	TRBD1	NA	TRBJ1-3	TGTGCCAGCAGCTTAGGGCAGGGGGCCGGAAACACCATATATTTT	CASSLGQGAGNTIYF
TRBV6-5	NA	NA	TRBJ1-2	TGTGCCAGCAGGGGAGGGGGGCTAGGGTATGGCTACACCTTC	CASRGGGLGYGYTF
TRBV10-3	TRBD1	NA	TRBJ2-1	TGTGCCATCAGGCGAGGGACAGGGGTGTCGGTTGATGAGCAGTTCTTC	CAIRRGTGVSVDEQFF
TRBV10-3	NA	NA	TRBJ2-7	TGTGCCATCAGGGTAGAAACTTCGGACGAGCAGTACTTC	CAIRVETSDEQYF
TRBV3-1/TRBV3-2	NA	once	TRBJ1-3	TGTGCCAGCAGCCCCATAGGACAGAACACCATATATTTT	CASSPIGQNTIYF
TRBV30	NA	NA	TRBJ1-4	TGTGCCGCACACCCCGGGACTCCCGAGGAAAAACTGTTTTTT	CAAHPGTPEEKLFF
TRBV11-2	NA	NA	TRBJ1-3	TGTGCCAGCAGCCTCTTTACAGGGATTTCTGGAAACACCATATATTTT	CASSLFTGISGNTIYF
TRBV19	NA	once	TRBJ1-5	TGTGCCAGTAGTATGGGCCAGGGAAGGACTCAGCCCCAGCATTTT	CASSMGQGRTQPQHF
TRBV2	NA	NA	TRBJ2-2	TGTGCCAGCAACCCGGGACAAAACACCGGGGAGCTGTTTTTT	CASNPGQNTGELFF
TRBV11-2	TRBD1	NA	TRBJ2-5	TGTGCCAGCAGCTTAGTAGTAGGGGGCTGGGAGACCCAGTACTTC	CASSLVVGGWETQYF